The 28 T cell receptor beta chains below come from one sample, sequenced in a study of human T cells and chemical hapten exposure. Each CDR3 protein is one row after TCRdb ran MiXCR on the RACE reads. This sample has around 300,000 distinct CDR3 sequences, with around 5.5% found just once. As to time point: pre-sensitization, week 0. As for treatment: therapeutic diphenylcyclopropenone sensitization with weekly scalp DPC. Sequences were derived from whole blood, sampled in connection with sensitization to the hapten diphenylcyclopropenone (DPC). The source of these receptors is a woman aged 18-29 years with alopecia areata. Some clones in this sample may be carry-over from other donors' samples.

This clonotype was counted between two and nine times. The chain joins TRBV18 to TRBJ1-6; D is perhaps TRBD1 (5 bases). Germline values: CDR1 KGHSH, CDR2 LQKENI. V was clipped by 6 bases and J by 6 bases, with 15 bases between them. The CDR3 contains 15 residues. The CDR3 protein is CASSPTGMVNSPLHF. CDR3 coding DNA: TGTGCCAGCTCCCCCACAGGAATGGTTAATTCACCCCTCCACTTT. Based on the CDR3 plus reference TRBV18 and TRBJ1-6, the full variable domain is NAGVMQNPRHLVRRRGQEARLRCSPMKGHSHVYWYRQLPEEGLKFMVYLQKENIIDESGMPKERFSAEFPKEGPSILRIQQVVRGDSAAYFCASSPTGMVNSPLHFGNGTRLTVT.

The rearrangement links TRBV6-1 to TRBJ1-5; D is uncertain. Looked up from germline, CDR1 is MNHNS and CDR2 is SASEGT. The CDR3 has 15 amino acids. Trimming removed 6 bases from V and 5 bases from J, with 17 bases in between. The chain's CDR3 is CASSLSLEGYQPQHF. For the CDR3, the DNA is TGTGCCAGCAGCTTGAGCTTGGAGGGATATCAGCCCCAGCATTTT.

There are many counts of this clonotype. The CDR3: CATSDFSRVYGYTF. CDR3 in DNA: TGTGCCACCAGTGATTTTTCCAGGGTCTATGGCTACACCTTC. The chain employs TRBV24-1 and TRBJ1-2; D may be TRBD1 (5 bases). Germline V CDR1 and CDR2: KGHDR, SFDVKD. V was clipped by 1 base and J by 4 bases, with 9 bases between them. The length of the CDR3 is 14 residues.

The chain joins TRBV6-5 to TRBJ2-2; 7 bases match TRBD1. V dropped 7 bases and J dropped 4; count of bases not matched to a gene: 12. Per germline, CDR1 MNHEY and CDR2 SVGAGI. The CDR3 totals 16 residues. CDR3: CASNQSLQGPTGELFF. The CDR3 DNA is TGTGCCAGCAACCAATCCTTACAGGGGCCCACCGGGGAGCTGTTTTTT.

The chain recombines TRBV2 with TRBJ1-1; no definite D call. V lost 3 bases, J lost 4 bases, and 21 bases lay in between. The germline gives CDR1 SNHLY, CDR2 FYNNEI. The CDR3 runs 17 residues. CDR3: CASSDWGYRTLITEAFF. The CDR3 DNA follows: TGTGCCAGCAGTGATTGGGGATACCGAACACTGATCACTGAAGCTTTCTTT.

This clonotype was found a few times. A read error may produce the germline difference seen at one junction end. The CDR3 loop is CASKNSAQGTQYF. CDR3 bases: TGTGCCAGCAAGAACAGCGCCCAAGGGACCCAGTACTTC. The genes are TRBV3-1 and TRBJ2-5, with D unresolved. The CDR3 has 13 amino acids. Germline assignment: CDR1 LGHDT and CDR2 YNNKEL (reference sequence).

This chain uses TRBV18 with TRBJ1-5, with 12 bases that match TRBD1. CDR3 size: 16 residues. Germline lookup yields CDR1 KGHSH and CDR2 LQKENI. V shed 3 bases, J shed 6 bases, and the junction held 6 bases outside the gene matches. CDR3 region: CASSPQGQGAGQPQHF. DNA for the CDR3: TGTGCCAGCTCACCCCAGGGACAGGGGGCAGGTCAGCCCCAGCATTTT.

As to this clonotype: This may stem from a read error, because a much larger clone lies one nucleotide away. The chain uses TRBV20-1 and TRBJ2-6, with D perhaps TRBD1 or TRBD2 (6 bases each). The CDR3 covers 15 residues. Germline values: CDR1 DFQATT, CDR2 SNEGSKA (reference sequence). The DNA of the CDR3 is TGCAGTGCTTCCCCTCGGGGGCTTGGGGCCAACGCCCTGACTTTC. Protein sequence: CSASPRGLGANALTF.

The chain recombines TRBV6-2 or TRBV6-3 with TRBJ1-2; no definite D call. V was pared by 8 bases and J by 4 bases, with 5 bases between. The CDR3 sequence is 10 residues long. The germline CDR1 and CDR2 sequences are MNHEY and SVGEGT. For the CDR3, the DNA is TGTGCCAGCGCGGCCTATGGCTACACCTTC. Translation gives CASAAYGYTF.

This clonotype was detected many times. V usage is TRBV6-7 and J usage is TRBJ1-5, with a possible D match to TRBD1 (6 bases). TRBV6-7 is placed among ORFs of uncertain function. The CDR3 consists of 14 residues. V was trimmed by 3 bases and J by 5 bases, leaving 11 bases between them. Here the CDR3 DNA reads TGTGCCAGCAGTTATCGGGGGCTCGATCAGCCCCAGCATTTT. It specifies CASSYRGLDQPQHF.

A few counts support this clonotype. This rearrangement joins TRBV10-3 to TRBJ2-5; 7 bases map to TRBD1. Trimming removed 0 bases from V and 7 bases from J; junction bases left unmatched: 11. Germline CDR1 and CDR2: ENHRY and SYGVKD. The CDR3 extends over 16 amino acids. CDR3 sequence (DNA): TGTGCCATCAGTGAGTCCAGTGGACAGGTCCCGGGGACCCAGTACTTC. It specifies CAISESSGQVPGTQYF.

This clonotype was counted a few times. The V and J genes are TRBV6-5 and TRBJ1-5; D gene ambiguous. With 0 bases removed from V and 7 bases from J, the gap between germline ends came to 16 bases. Looked up from germline, CDR1 is MNHEY and CDR2 is SVGAGI. The CDR3 is made up of 16 amino acids. The CDR3 region is CASSYSCRGVNQPQHF. CDR3 coding DNA: TGTGCCAGCAGTTACTCGTGTCGGGGAGTAAACCAGCCCCAGCATTTT.

This clonotype was observed a few times. This chain uses TRBV4-3 with TRBJ2-1; 9 bases are a match to TRBD1. The germline CDR1 and CDR2 sequences are LGHNA and YSLEER. The CDR3 totals 15 residues. Germline trimming cut 3 bases from V and 2 bases from J; bases unmatched to any gene: 2. CDR3 amino acids: CASSHGQGPYNEQFF. The CDR3 DNA follows: TGCGCCAGCAGCCACGGACAGGGGCCCTACAATGAGCAGTTCTTC.

This clonotype has a handful of counts. The chain combines TRBV9 with TRBJ1-1, with 9 bases identical to TRBD1. CDR3 size: 12 residues. Germline CDR1 SGDLS, CDR2 YYNGEE. Trimming took 7 bases from V and 5 from J; bases not matched to a gene: 3. As DNA, the CDR3 is TGTGCCAGCTCGGGACAGGGAACTGAAGCTTTCTTT. As protein: CASSGQGTEAFF.

The rearrangement uses TRBV25-1 and TRBJ2-7; D is tentatively TRBD1 or TRBD2 (7 bases each). Trimming took off 4 bases at V and 5 bases at J, with 18 bases between the two ends. The CDR3 is 15 amino acids. Germline assignment: CDR1 MGHDK and CDR2 SYGVNS. As DNA, the CDR3 is TGTGCCAGCAGTGGCCGACAGGGAGGGCTGGACGAGCAGTACTTC. Protein: CASSGRQGGLDEQYF.

V and J are TRBV5-1 and TRBJ2-3, with TRBD1 matching over 7 bases. CDR1 SGHRS and CDR2 YFSETQ come from the germline V gene. With 4 bases clipped from V and 4 bases from J, the junction kept 12 bases outside the gene matches. CDR3 length equals 16 residues. This CDR3 is CASSVTGTVSPDTQYF. DNA of the CDR3: TGCGCCAGCAGCGTAACCGGGACAGTTTCCCCAGATACGCAGTATTTT.

This clonotype was seen a handful of times. This chain joins TRBV7-9 and TRBJ2-1; 9 positions agree with TRBD2. V lost 0 bases to trimming and J lost 6 bases; unmatched junction nucleotides: 3. Germline values: CDR1 SEHNR, CDR2 FQNEAQ (reference sequence). The CDR3 has 15 amino acids. CDR3 amino acids: CASSLASGGPNEQFF. For the CDR3, the DNA is TGTGCCAGCAGCTTAGCTAGCGGGGGTCCCAATGAGCAGTTCTTC.

This clonotype was seen ten or more times. CDR3 nucleotides: TGTGCCAGCTCACCGTCAGCTACTGAAGCTTTCTTT. Translated, it gives CASSPSATEAFF. The rearrangement uses TRBV18 and TRBJ1-1; D is uncertain. Per germline, CDR1 KGHSH and CDR2 LQKENI. Trimming left V 3 bases short and J 5 bases short, with 7 bases between. The CDR3 is made up of 12 amino acids. The entire variable domain, with the rest obtained from reference TRBV18 and TRBJ1-1, is as follows: NAGVMQNPRHLVRRRGQEARLRCSPMKGHSHVYWYRQLPEEGLKFMVYLQKENIIDESGMPKERFSAEFPKEGPSILRIQQVVRGDSAAYFCASSPSATEAFFGQGTRLTVV.

This clonotype showed up just a few times. This chain connects TRBV18 to TRBJ1-6; no reliable D call. Germline V CDR1 and CDR2: KGHSH, LQKENI. The V end was cut by 1 base, the J end by 8 bases, with 12 bases between. The CDR3 runs 15 residues. CDR3 sequence reads: CASSPRQVLDSPLHF. CDR3 in DNA: TGTGCCAGCTCACCACGGCAGGTTCTGGATTCACCCCTCCACTTT.

This clonotype was seen repeatedly, ten times or more. The rearrangement links TRBV29-1 to TRBJ1-2; 8 bases align to TRBD1. CDR1 and CDR2 (germline): SQVTM, ANQGSEA. The CDR3 spans 12 residues. Trimming cost V 8 bases and J 3 bases; bases outside gene matches: 5. The CDR3: CSTGQGDYGYTF. The CDR3 coding sequence is TGCAGCACCGGACAGGGAGACTATGGCTACACCTTC.

This clonotype was observed a few times. The genes are TRBV15 and TRBJ2-3, with D tentatively TRBD2 (5 bases). Germline V gene lookup returns CDR1 LNHNV and CDR2 YYDKDF (reference sequence). This CDR3 region has 16 residues. Trimming stripped 0 bases from V and 2 bases from J, with 12 bases between. For the CDR3, the DNA is TGTGCCACCAGCAGAGATCTAGCTACGTCCACAGATACGCAGTATTTT. Its protein is CATSRDLATSTDTQYF.

At least ten counts were recorded for this clonotype. The chain recombines TRBV9 with TRBJ2-3; D remains unclear. V was trimmed by 4 bases and J by 2 bases, leaving 8 bases between them. Germline V gene lookup returns CDR1 SGDLS and CDR2 YYNGEE. This CDR3 comprises 13 residues. The CDR3 DNA is TGTGCCAGCAGCTCAGAGTTCACAGATACGCAGTATTTT. Translated, it gives CASSSEFTDTQYF.

This clonotype has more than one count but fewer than ten. J is TRBJ2-4 and V is TRBV7-2; D gene unclear. CDR3 length equals 17 residues. The ends were cut back, 2 bases at V and 0 bases at J, with 14 bases in the middle. Per the germline V gene, CDR1 is SGHTA and CDR2 is FQGNSA. CDR3 sequence: CASSLRRQARAKNIQYF. In nucleotides, the CDR3 is TGTGCCAGCAGCTTAAGGCGGCAGGCTCGAGCCAAAAACATTCAGTACTTC.

This clonotype was counted only a few times. The chain has TRBV4-1 and TRBJ2-2, with 9 bases matching TRBD2. After removal of 3 bases from V and 3 bases from J, the junction contained 5 bases not matched to a gene. Germline CDR1 reads MGHRA; CDR2 reads YSYEKL. CDR3 size: 16 residues. The CDR3: CASSHVAGVDTGELFF. The DNA for the CDR3 is TGCGCCAGCAGCCATGTAGCGGGAGTAGACACCGGGGAGCTGTTTTTT.

The chain uses TRBV20-1 and TRBJ1-5; D gene ambiguous. V lost 1 base and J 2 bases, leaving 12 bases between the germline ends. Germline CDR1 is DFQATT and CDR2 is SNEGSKA (reference sequence). This CDR3 has 15 residues. As DNA, the CDR3 is TGCAGTGCTAGAGCCCGTCCTGCCGGCAATCAGCCCCAGCATTTT. Amino acids: CSARARPAGNQPQHF.

With regard to this clonotype: This may be a read error, as it is one base from a much larger clone. The chain carries TRBV7-9 and TRBJ1-4, with 7 nucleotides matching TRBD1. With 2 bases clipped from V and 4 bases from J, the junction kept 4 bases outside the gene matches. The CDR3 has 15 residues. In germline, CDR1 is SEHNR, CDR2 FQNEAQ (reference sequence). The DNA of the CDR3 is TGTGCCAGCAGCTTAACGGGACAGCTTAATGAAAAACTGTTTTTT. Amino acid sequence: CASSLTGQLNEKLFF.

In its sample, this clonotype was seen a few times. The V gene is TRBV20-1, the J gene TRBJ1-2; D unresolved. This CDR3 has 13 residues. V was clipped by 3 bases and J by 0 bases, with 8 bases between them. CDR1 and CDR2 (germline): DFQATT, SNEGSKA (reference sequence). The CDR3 coding sequence is TGCAGTGCTAGTGTCAGGTCTAACTATGGCTACACCTTC. It yields the protein CSASVRSNYGYTF.

In this sample, this clonotype turned up a few times. The V call is TRBV7-9, the J call TRBJ1-2, with 7 nucleotides matching TRBD1. Germline CDR1 and CDR2: SEHNR and FQNEAQ (reference sequence). The CDR3 contains 16 residues. Trimming took 5 bases from V and 2 from J; bases not matched to a gene: 11. The CDR3 loop reads CASSRSMGQTNYGYTF. In DNA form, the CDR3 reads TGTGCCAGCAGCCGCTCTATGGGACAGACCAACTATGGCTACACCTTC.